A few counts support the clone carrying this T cell receptor beta chain. Its antigen is undetermined. Trimming took 0 bases from V and 6 from J, leaving 15 bases between them. CDR3 size: 15 residues. Germline CDR1 and CDR2: SGDLS and YYNGEE. The data were obtained in a study of identical twins. Template switching added a universal primer binding site, and final cDNA carried unique molecular identifiers. TCRdb fed the 5' RACE reads into MiXCR, producing one record per CDR3 protein. The sample yields under 300,000 distinct CDR3 sequences, 9.5% to 15% seen once. Study results and limitations: Clonotypes of the beta chain that were abundant in cord blood carried fewer insertions (memory repertoires showed none). Models underestimated how often monozygotic twins shared out-of-frame TCR alpha.

The same data also went into a second study, on yellow fever vaccine responses in identical twins.

This TCR came from a woman aged 18-30 years in good health. V and J are TRBV9 and TRBJ1-2, with D possibly TRBD1 on 5 matching bases. What was sequenced was memory (CD45RO+) T cells sorted from blood. The CDR3 sequence: CASSVDPNVGDGYTF. CDR3 coding DNA: TGTGCCAGCAGCGTAGACCCAAATGTGGGGGATGGCTACACCTTC.